The clone carrying this T cell receptor beta chain has just a few counts. Its antigen is unidentified. Since a much larger clone is just one base distant, this may be a read error. Full-length variable regions came from constant-region reverse primers plus semi-nested Nested Universal Primer A PCR. TCRdb fed the 5' RACE reads into MiXCR, producing one record per CDR3 protein. The sample carries roughly 42,000 distinct CDR3 sequences, about 20% recorded once. The sorted Tregs were CD4+CD25+CD127-/low cells. Notes on the study in general: The larger cohort examined one V-J beta rearrangement, not whole repertoires. Greatest tumor Treg TCR overlap was with tumor naive CD4+ cells. The TCR gene usage of tumor memory CD4+ T cells clustered together with blood and lymph node memory CD4+ cells and with lymph node naive CD4+ cells.

CDR1 is SGDLS and CDR2 is YYNGEE in the germline V gene. The CDR3 runs to 14 residues. V was cut by 4 bases and J by 5 bases, with 13 bases left in between. The receptor comes from a female donor with breast cancer. Sequences were obtained from Tregs sorted from blood. The chain carries TRBV9 and TRBJ2-1, with D uncertain. CDR3 sequence: CASSTPGIDNEQFF. CDR3 coding DNA: TGTGCCAGCAGCACACCGGGCATCGACAATGAGCAGTTCTTC.